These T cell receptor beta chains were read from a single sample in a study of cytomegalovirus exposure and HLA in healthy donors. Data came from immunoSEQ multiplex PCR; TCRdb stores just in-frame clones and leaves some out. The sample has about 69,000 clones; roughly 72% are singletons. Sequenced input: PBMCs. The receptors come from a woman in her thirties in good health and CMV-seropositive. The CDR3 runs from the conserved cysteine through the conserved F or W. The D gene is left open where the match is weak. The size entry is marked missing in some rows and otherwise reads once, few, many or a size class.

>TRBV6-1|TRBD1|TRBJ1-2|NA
CASRLTGVYGYTF
TGTGCCAGCAGATTGACAGGGGTCTATGGCTACACCTTC
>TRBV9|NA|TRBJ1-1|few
CASSEGHLTEAFF
TGTGCCAGCAGCGAGGGACATCTCACTGAAGCTTTCTTT
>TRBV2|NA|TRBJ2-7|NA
CASATDSYEQYF
TGTGCCAGTGCGACAGACTCCTACGAGCAGTACTTC
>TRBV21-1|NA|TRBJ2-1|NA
CASTLQGQGAYNEQFF
TGTGCCAGCACCTTGCAGGGGCAGGGAGCGTACAATGAGCAGTTCTTC
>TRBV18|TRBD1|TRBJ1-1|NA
CASSHTGGTEAFF
TGTGCCAGCTCGCATACAGGGGGCACTGAAGCTTTCTTT
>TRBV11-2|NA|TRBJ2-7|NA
CASSLGGLALYEQYF
TGTGCCAGCAGCTTAGGCGGCCTGGCCCTGTACGAGCAGTACTTC
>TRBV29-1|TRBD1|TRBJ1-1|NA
CSVEGQGDTEAFF
TGCAGCGTTGAGGGACAGGGCGACACTGAAGCTTTCTTT
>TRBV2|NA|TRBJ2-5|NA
CASSDYGGETQYF
TGTGCCAGCAGTGACTATGGTGGAGAGACCCAGTACTTC
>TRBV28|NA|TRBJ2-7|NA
CASSFYTRGVYF
TGTGCCAGCAGTTTCTATACTCGGGGTGTCTACTTC
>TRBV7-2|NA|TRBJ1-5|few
CASSLGQGQPQHF
TGTGCCAGCAGCTTAGGGCAGGGTCAGCCCCAGCATTTT
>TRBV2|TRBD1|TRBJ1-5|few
CASTLDGGVTGVNQPQHF
TGTGCCAGCACGCTGGATGGAGGGGTGACAGGGGTTAATCAGCCCCAGCATTTT
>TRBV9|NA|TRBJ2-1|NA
CASSVGSNGEQFF
TGTGCCAGCAGCGTAGGTAGTAATGGTGAGCAGTTCTTC
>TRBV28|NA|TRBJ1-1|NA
CASSPLRTEAFF
TGTGCCAGCAGCCCTCTGAGGACTGAAGCTTTCTTT
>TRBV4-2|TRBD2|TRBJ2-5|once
CASSQDPSRGLAGDRRETQYF
TGTGCCAGCAGCCAAGATCCGTCCAGAGGACTAGCGGGAGACCGCCGGGAGACCCAGTACTTC
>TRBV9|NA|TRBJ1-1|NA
CASSVVNSKNTEAFF
TGTGCCAGCAGCGTAGTTAACAGTAAAAACACTGAAGCTTTCTTT
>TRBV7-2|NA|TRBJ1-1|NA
CASSPRGGATEAFF
TGTGCCAGCAGCCCCCGGGGAGGGGCCACTGAAGCTTTCTTT
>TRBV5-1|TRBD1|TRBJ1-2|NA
CASSEKGAANYGYTF
TGCGCCAGCAGCGAAAAGGGGGCGGCTAACTATGGCTACACCTTC
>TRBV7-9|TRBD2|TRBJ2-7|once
CASSSPSGRFYEQYF
TGTGCCAGCAGCTCTCCTAGCGGGAGATTCTACGAGCAGTACTTC
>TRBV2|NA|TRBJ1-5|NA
CASRGNLGHQPQHF
TGTGCCAGCAGGGGTAACCTAGGCCATCAGCCCCAGCATTTT
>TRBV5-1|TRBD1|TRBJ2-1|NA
CASSPWTGAGEQFF
TGCGCCAGCAGCCCCTGGACAGGCGCGGGTGAGCAGTTCTTC
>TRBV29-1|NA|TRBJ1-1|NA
CSATALNTEAFF
TGCAGCGCGACAGCTTTGAACACTGAAGCTTTCTTT
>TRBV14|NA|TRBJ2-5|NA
CASSPPGETQYF
TGTGCCAGCAGCCCCCCGGGAGAGACCCAGTACTTC
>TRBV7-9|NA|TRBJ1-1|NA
CASFGWGNTEAFF
TGTGCCAGCTTCGGATGGGGCAACACTGAAGCTTTCTTT
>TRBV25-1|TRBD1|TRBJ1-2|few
CASSGIGQGSFGYTF
TGTGCCAGCAGTGGAATAGGACAGGGAAGTTTTGGCTACACCTTC
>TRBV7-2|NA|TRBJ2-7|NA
CASSSWGRLAPSYEQYF
TGTGCCAGCAGCTCTTGGGGGCGGCTAGCTCCCTCCTACGAGCAGTACTTC
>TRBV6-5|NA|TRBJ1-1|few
CASSGGSLANTEAFF
TGTGCCAGCTCGGGAGGGAGCTTAGCGAACACTGAAGCTTTCTTT
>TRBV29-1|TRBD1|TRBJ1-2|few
CSVATGKGGYTF
TGCAGCGTAGCGACAGGGAAAGGTGGCTACACCTTC
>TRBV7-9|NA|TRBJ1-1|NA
CASSPGAEMNTEAFF
TGTGCCAGCAGCCCAGGGGCAGAGATGAACACTGAAGCTTTCTTT
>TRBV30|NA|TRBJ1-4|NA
CAWREQRKLFF
TGTGCCTGGAGGGAACAGAGAAAACTGTTTTTT
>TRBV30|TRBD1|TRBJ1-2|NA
CAWSPTGDYGYTF
TGTGCCTGGAGTCCAACAGGGGATTATGGCTACACCTTC
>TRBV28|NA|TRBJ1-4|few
CASCSEVPKEKLFF
TGTGCCAGCTGTTCGGAGGTCCCGAAGGAAAAACTGTTTTTT
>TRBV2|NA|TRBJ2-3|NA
CASLLQGLGTDTQYF
TGTGCCAGTCTACTTCAGGGGTTAGGAACAGATACGCAGTATTTT
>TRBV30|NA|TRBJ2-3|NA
CAWRRADTQYF
TGTGCCTGGAGACGAGCAGATACGCAGTATTTT
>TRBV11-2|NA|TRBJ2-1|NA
CASSLVVGTYEQFF
TGTGCCAGCAGCTTAGTAGTGGGGACATATGAGCAGTTCTTC
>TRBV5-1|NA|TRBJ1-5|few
CASSLEGSNQPQHF
TGCGCCAGCAGCTTAGAGGGTAGCAATCAGCCCCAGCATTTT
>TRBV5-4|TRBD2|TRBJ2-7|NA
CASSTGTSGYYEQYF
TGTGCCAGCAGCACCGGGACTAGCGGCTACTACGAGCAGTACTTC
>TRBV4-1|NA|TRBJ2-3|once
CASSQDAGRITDTQYF
TGCGCCAGCAGCCAAGACGCGGGGAGGATAACAGATACGCAGTATTTT
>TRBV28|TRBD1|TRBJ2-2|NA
CASSLRGPTGELFF
TGTGCCAGCAGTTTAAGGGGGCCGACCGGGGAGCTGTTTTTT
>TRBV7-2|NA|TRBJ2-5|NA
CASSLQAGETQYF
TGTGCCAGCAGCTTACAGGCGGGAGAGACCCAGTACTTC
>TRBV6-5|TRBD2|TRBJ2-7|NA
CASSNRGLAGNEQYF
TGTGCCAGCAGCAATCGGGGACTAGCGGGAAACGAGCAGTACTTC
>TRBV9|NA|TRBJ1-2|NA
CASSVGEFSGYTF
TGTGCCAGCAGCGTAGGAGAATTTAGTGGCTACACCTTC
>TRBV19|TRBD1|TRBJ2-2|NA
CATGGGGELFF
TGTGCAACAGGGGGCGGCGGGGAGCTGTTTTTT
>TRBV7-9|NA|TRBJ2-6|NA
CASSLARSIGANVLTF
TGTGCCAGCAGCTTAGCGAGGAGCATTGGGGCCAACGTCCTGACTTTC
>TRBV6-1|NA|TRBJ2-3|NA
CASSELGGVADTQYF
TGTGCCAGCAGTGAACTAGGGGGAGTGGCAGATACGCAGTATTTT
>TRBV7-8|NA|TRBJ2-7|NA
CASSLVQGSREQYF
TGTGCCAGCAGCTTAGTACAGGGTTCTCGAGAGCAGTACTTC
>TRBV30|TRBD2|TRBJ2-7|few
CAWNGGRGYEQYF
TGTGCCTGGAACGGCGGGAGGGGGTACGAGCAGTACTTC
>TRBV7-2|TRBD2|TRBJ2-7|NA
CASSSTSGGYEQYF
TGTGCCAGCAGCTCTACTAGCGGGGGGTACGAGCAGTACTTC
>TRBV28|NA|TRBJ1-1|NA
CASSGGLNTEAFF
TGTGCCAGCTCGGGCGGGCTGAACACTGAAGCTTTCTTT
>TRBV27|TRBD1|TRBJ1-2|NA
CASSSAAGGKGYTF
TGTGCCAGCAGTTCCGCCGCAGGGGGTAAAGGCTACACCTTC
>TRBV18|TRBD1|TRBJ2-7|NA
CASSPGTVYEQYF
TGTGCCAGCTCCCCCGGGACAGTCTACGAGCAGTACTTC
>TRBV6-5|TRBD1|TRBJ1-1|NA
CASSLDRAEAFF
TGTGCCAGCAGCCTCGACAGGGCTGAAGCTTTCTTT
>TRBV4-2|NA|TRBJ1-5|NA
CASSQASTGRVHQPQHF
TGTGCCAGCAGCCAAGCCAGCACAGGGCGTGTTCATCAGCCCCAGCATTTT
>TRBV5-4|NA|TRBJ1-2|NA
CASSLNRGYTF
TGTGCCAGCAGCTTGAACCGGGGCTACACCTTC
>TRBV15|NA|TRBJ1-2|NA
CATSRDLQGRYGYTF
TGTGCCACCAGCAGAGACCTTCAGGGTCGATATGGCTACACCTTC
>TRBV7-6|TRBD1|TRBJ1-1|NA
CASSLFGTGGNTEAFF
TGTGCCAGCAGCTTATTTGGGACAGGAGGAAACACTGAAGCTTTCTTT
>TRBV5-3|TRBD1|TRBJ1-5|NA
CARIPGQGRQPQHF
TGTGCCAGAATCCCAGGACAGGGACGGCAGCCCCAGCATTTT
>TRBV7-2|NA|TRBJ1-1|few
CASSPQGRRTEAFF
TGTGCCAGCAGCCCACAGGGAAGGCGCACTGAAGCTTTCTTT
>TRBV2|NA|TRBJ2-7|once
CASRVGGVAYEQYF
TGTGCCAGCCGGGTAGGAGGGGTCGCCTACGAGCAGTACTTC
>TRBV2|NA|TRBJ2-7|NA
CASSEPGAGREQYF
TGTGCCAGCAGTGAACCTGGCGCGGGGCGGGAGCAGTACTTC
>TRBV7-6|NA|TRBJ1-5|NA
CASSFPGQPQHF
TGTGCCAGCAGCTTCCCCGGGCAGCCCCAGCATTTT